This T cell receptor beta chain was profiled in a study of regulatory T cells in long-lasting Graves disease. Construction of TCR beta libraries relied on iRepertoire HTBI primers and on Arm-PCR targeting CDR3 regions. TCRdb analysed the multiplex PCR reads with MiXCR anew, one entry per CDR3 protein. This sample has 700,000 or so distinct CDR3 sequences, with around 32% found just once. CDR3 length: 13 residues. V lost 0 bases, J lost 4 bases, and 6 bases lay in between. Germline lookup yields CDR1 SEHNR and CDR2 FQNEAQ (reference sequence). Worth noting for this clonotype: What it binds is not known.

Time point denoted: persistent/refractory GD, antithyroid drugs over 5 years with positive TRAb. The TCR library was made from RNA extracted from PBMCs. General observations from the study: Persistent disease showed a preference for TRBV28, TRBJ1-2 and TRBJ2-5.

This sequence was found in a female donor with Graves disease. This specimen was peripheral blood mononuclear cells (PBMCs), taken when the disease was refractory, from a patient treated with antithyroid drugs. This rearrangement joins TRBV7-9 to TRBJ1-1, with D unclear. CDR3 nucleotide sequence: TGTGCCAGCAGCTTAGCGACGGGCACTGAAGCTTTCTTT. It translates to CASSLATGTEAFF. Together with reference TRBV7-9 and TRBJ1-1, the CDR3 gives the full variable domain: DTGVSQNPRHKITKRGQNVTFRCDPISEHNRLYWYRQTLGQGPEFLTYFQNEAQLEKSRLLSDRFSAERPKGSFSTLEIQRTEQGDSAMYLCASSLATGTEAFFGQGTRLTVV.